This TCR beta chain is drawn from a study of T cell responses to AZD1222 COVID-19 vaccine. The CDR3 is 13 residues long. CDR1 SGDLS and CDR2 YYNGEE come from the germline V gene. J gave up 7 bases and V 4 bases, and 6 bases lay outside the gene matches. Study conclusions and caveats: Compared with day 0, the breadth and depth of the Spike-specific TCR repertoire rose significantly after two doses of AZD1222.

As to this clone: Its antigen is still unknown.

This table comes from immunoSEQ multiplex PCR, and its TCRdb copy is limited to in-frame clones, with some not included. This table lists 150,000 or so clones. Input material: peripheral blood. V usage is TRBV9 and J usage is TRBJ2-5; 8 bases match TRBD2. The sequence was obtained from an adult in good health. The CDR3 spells CASSPGGVATQYF. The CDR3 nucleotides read TGTGCCAGCAGCCCCGGGGGGGTGGCGACCCAGTACTTC.